Sequencing of this TCR beta chain was carried out in a study of shared clonotypes between healthy human individuals. It was CD45RO-negative cells, positively selected for CCR7, that made up naive CD8 cells, with terminally differentiated effector memory CD45RA+ cells excluded. Repertoires were generated with immunoSEQ multiplex PCR, while TCRdb's copy carries only in-frame clones and drops some. The sample has about 680,000 clones, approximately 90% seen once; the top ten hold 24%. In its sample, this clone was seen once. The CDR3 has 12 amino acids. Per germline, CDR1 SGHTA and CDR2 FQGNSA. The clonotype originates from a man aged 25 to 45 in good health. Sequencing was performed on naive CD8+ T cells sorted from blood. V gene TRBV7-2 combines with J gene TRBJ2-5; D is perhaps TRBD1 (5 bases). The J call may be faulty, since TRBJ2-7 better matches the DNA end. This CDR3 is CASAGQAYEQYF. The DNA for the CDR3 is TGTGCCAGCGCCGGACAAGCCTACGAGCAGTACTTC.